The T cell receptor (beta chain) under discussion was sequenced for a study of T cell responses to AZD1222 COVID-19 vaccine. TCRdb's table, derived via immunoSEQ multiplex PCR, lists solely in-frame clones and lacks some. The sample yields about 130,000 clones, nearly 90% seen once. V was trimmed by 6 bases and J by 6 bases, leaving 11 bases between them. Germline V lookup: CDR1 WNHNN, CDR2 SYGVQD (reference sequence). The CDR3 consists of 13 residues. Whether given at about 4 or about 12 weeks, second doses were pooled. The source is an adult who received the AZD1222 COVID-19 vaccine. V and J are TRBV10-1 and TRBJ1-4; D gene uncertain. Sequencing used peripheral blood, obtained 28 days after the second AZD1222 dose. This CDR3 reads CASSSPGDEKLFF. CDR3 DNA: TGCGCCAGCAGCAGCCCTGGAGATGAAAAACTGTTTTTT.